The 8 T cell receptor beta chains given below trace back to one sample, sequenced in a study of cytomegalovirus exposure and HLA in healthy donors. The primer mix had 60 Vbeta and 13 Jbeta primers. Assay: immunoSEQ multiplex PCR; the TCRdb copy retains only in-frame clones and omits some. Found here are about 210,000 clones, about 80% of them singletons; the top ten hold around 6%. Sequencing input: PBMCs. The source is a man in his forties or fifties in good health and CMV-seropositive.

This chain links TRBV5-1 with TRBJ1-3; 7 nucleotides align to TRBD1. The ends lost 3 bases at V and 6 bases at J; junction bases unmatched: 6. Germline loops: CDR1 SGHRS, CDR2 YFSETQ. CDR3 length equals 14 residues. CDR3: CASSYGQDSNTIYF. The DNA of the CDR3 is TGCGCCAGCAGCTACGGACAGGATTCAAACACCATATATTTT.

This rearrangement joins TRBV2 to TRBJ2-7, with TRBD1 as a possible D gene (5 bases). Trimming pared 10 bases from V and 3 bases from J, leaving 16 bases between. The CDR3 contains 13 residues. CDR1 and CDR2 (germline): SNHLY, FYNNEI. For the CDR3, the DNA is TGTGCCACCTCCCTCCTAGGGGTCTACGAGCAGTACGTC. This encodes CATSLLGVYEQYV.

The chain carries TRBV5-4 and TRBJ1-2; 7 bases are shared with TRBD1. The ends lost 4 bases at V and 7 bases at J; junction bases unmatched: 7. Germline CDR1 SGHNT, CDR2 YYREEE (reference sequence). The CDR3 extends over 13 amino acids. CDR3 region: CASSPDRDGGYTF. The CDR3 DNA reads as TGTGCCAGCAGCCCCGACAGGGATGGTGGCTACACCTTC. Based on the CDR3 plus reference TRBV5-4 and TRBJ1-2, the full variable domain is ETGVTQSPTHLIKTRGQQVTLRCSSQSGHNTVSWYQQALGQGPQFIFQYYREEENGRGNFPPRFSGLQFPNYSSELNVNALELDDSALYLCASSPDRDGGYTFGSGTRLTVV.

The V call is TRBV6-5, the J call TRBJ2-5, with TRBD2 identical over 7 bases. The germline CDR1 and CDR2 sequences are MNHEY and SVGAGI. The CDR3 length is 13 residues. Trimming cost V 6 bases and J 5 bases; bases outside gene matches: 6. The CDR3 sequence is CASSQTSRETQYF. For the CDR3, the DNA is TGTGCCAGCAGCCAGACTAGCAGGGAGACCCAGTACTTC.

The CDR3 DNA is TGCGCCAGCAGTGAGTCGACGGGACTAGCGGGACCTTTAGCGGGAGAGCAGTTCTTC. It codes for CASSESTGLAGPLAGEQFF. V is TRBV10-1 and J is TRBJ2-1, with 13 bases lining up with TRBD2. Trimming at V came to 0 bases and at J to 10 bases, leaving 15 bases not matched to a gene. The CDR3 has 19 amino acids. CDR1 is WNHNN and CDR2 is SYGVQD in the germline V gene (reference sequence).

The genes are TRBV2 and TRBJ2-2; 7 bases are a match to TRBD1. The V segment lost 4 bases and the J segment 0 bases; nucleotides outside the gene matches: 2. Germline V gene lookup returns CDR1 SNHLY and CDR2 FYNNEI. The CDR3 consists of 15 residues. The CDR3 region has the DNA TGTGCCAGCAGTGGGGACAGATCGAACACCGGGGAGCTGTTTTTT. Protein sequence: CASSGDRSNTGELFF. The complete variable domain, with remaining parts taken from reference TRBV2 and TRBJ2-2, reads EPEVTQTPSHQVTQMGQEVILRCVPISNHLYFYWYRQILGQKVEFLVSFYNNEISEKSEIFDDQFSVERPDGSNFTLKIRSTKLEDSAMYFCASSGDRSNTGELFFGEGSRLTVL.

The V and J genes are TRBV2 and TRBJ2-1, with 9 bases fitting TRBD2. Germline CDR1 is SNHLY and CDR2 is FYNNEI. This CDR3 is built from 19 residues. V gave up 2 bases and J gave up 4 bases; unmatched junction bases: 15. DNA for the CDR3: TGTGCCAGCAGTGAAAGGAGCGGGAGGTTCCCCGGGCTATACAATGAGCAGTTCTTC. This codes for CASSERSGRFPGLYNEQFF.

CDR3 coding DNA: TGTGCCAGCAGCTTGGTCGGGACACTGTACCAAGAGACCCAGTACTTC. Translated, it gives CASSLVGTLYQETQYF. This chain uses TRBV5-6 with TRBJ2-5; the D gene is possibly TRBD1 (6 bases). The CDR3 loop spans 16 amino acids. Germline V gives CDR1 SGHDT, CDR2 YYEEEE. Trimming stripped 0 bases from V and 0 bases from J, with 12 bases between.